Presented here are 5 T cell receptor beta chains from one specimen sequenced in a study of blood T cell repertoires in COVID-19. The method was immunoSEQ multiplex PCR; TCRdb's version includes in-frame clones alone and lacks a portion of them. This table has approximately 300,000 clones, 80% to 90% appearing once. Material for sequencing was peripheral blood. The origin of the receptors is a man aged 18-30 years who had recovered from COVID-19.

This clone appeared once. V usage is TRBV27 and J usage is TRBJ1-5, with a tentative D call TRBD1 (5 bases). The CDR3 spans 15 residues. Germline loops: CDR1 MNHEY, CDR2 SMNVEV (reference sequence). V lost 7 bases, J lost 2 bases, and 15 bases lay in between. The CDR3 protein is CASNYPGGGNQPQHF. Written as DNA, the CDR3 is TGTGCCAGCAACTACCCGGGGGGGGGCAATCAGCCCCAGCATTTT.

The chain joins TRBV7-6 to TRBJ2-1; 10 nucleotides match TRBD2. V lost 6 bases, J lost 3 bases, and 8 bases stayed unmatched. CDR3 length equals 16 residues. Germline loops: CDR1 SGHVS, CDR2 FNYEAQ. For the CDR3, the DNA is TGTGCCAGCAGTTTTAGTAGCGGGAGGAACTACAATGAGCAGTTCTTC. It codes for CASSFSSGRNYNEQFF. The full variable domain, rest sourced from reference TRBV7-6 and TRBJ2-1, is GAGVSQSPRYKVTKRGQDVALRCDPISGHVSLYWYRQALGQGPEFLTYFNYEAQQDKSGLPNDRFSAERPEGSISTLTIQRTEQRDSAMYRCASSFSSGRNYNEQFFGPGTRLTVL.

This clone appeared a single time. V gene TRBV19 combines with J gene TRBJ2-1; 8 positions agree with TRBD1. CDR3 length: 16 amino acids. Germline loops: CDR1 LNHDA, CDR2 SQIVND (reference sequence). The junction had 11 bases not matched to a gene; V was cut back by 3 bases and J by 7 bases. The CDR3 DNA reads as TGTGCCAGTAGTATCATCGGGACAGGTCAATGGAATGAGCAGTTCTTC. Amino acid sequence: CASSIIGTGQWNEQFF.

The V gene is TRBV29-1, the J gene TRBJ2-5; tentative D call: TRBD1 (6 bases). V was pared by 6 bases and J by 4 bases, with 15 bases between. This CDR3 comprises 13 residues. In germline, CDR1 is SQVTM, CDR2 ANQGSEA. As DNA, the CDR3 is TGCAGCGTAGGTTTCGGGACACGAGAGACCCAGTACTTC. Amino acids: CSVGFGTRETQYF.

V and J are TRBV2 and TRBJ2-1; 7 bases match TRBD1. The CDR3 length is 14 residues. The germline V gene encodes CDR1 SNHLY and CDR2 FYNNEI. V was clipped by 7 bases and J by 4 bases; unmatched bases: 7. This chain's CDR3 is CASTTRQGYNEQFF. DNA for the CDR3: TGTGCCAGCACGACTCGACAGGGATACAATGAGCAGTTCTTC.